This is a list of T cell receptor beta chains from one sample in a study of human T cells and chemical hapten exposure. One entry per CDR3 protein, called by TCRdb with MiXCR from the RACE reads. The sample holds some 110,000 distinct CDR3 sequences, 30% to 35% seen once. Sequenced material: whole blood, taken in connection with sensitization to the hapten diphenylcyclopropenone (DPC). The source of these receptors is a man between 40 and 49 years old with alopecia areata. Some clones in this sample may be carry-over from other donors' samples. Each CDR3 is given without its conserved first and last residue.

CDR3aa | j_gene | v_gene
ASSLRRGASGGSPLH | TRBJ1-6 | TRBV7-2
ASSLGASNQPQH | TRBJ1-5 | TRBV7-2
ASSPRALTGDNGYT | TRBJ1-2 | TRBV18
SVARQGPYEQY | TRBJ2-7 | TRBV29-1
ASSYGTSLGDTQY | TRBJ2-3 | TRBV6-5
ASSPNSFYSNQPQH | TRBJ1-5 | TRBV7-2
ASSPGLAGVSGSYNEQF | TRBJ2-1 | TRBV7-9
ASSLQDRGDTQY | TRBJ2-3 | TRBV5-1
ASSYGRGYEQY | TRBJ2-7 | TRBV6-5
ASSPAGTEGNTIY | TRBJ1-3 | TRBV18
ASSEGISYEQY | TRBJ2-7 | TRBV6-1
ASSPGTRGSEQY | TRBJ2-7 | TRBV28
ASSGGTGMNTEAF | TRBJ1-1 | TRBV6-1
ASSSYTSLLAGGDEQF | TRBJ2-1 | TRBV28
ASSSTLAREETQY | TRBJ2-5 | TRBV28
ASSLGLRTGGRDTQY | TRBJ2-3 | TRBV5-1
SAVRDTNNEQF | TRBJ2-1 | TRBV20-1
ASSYDRYPSGANVLT | TRBJ2-6 | TRBV6-6
SVEMVPDNSYNEQF | TRBJ2-1 | TRBV29-1
ASRTQAGPQH | TRBJ1-5 | TRBV6-5
SVGGLDEQF | TRBJ2-1 | TRBV29-1
ASSGGTPGELF | TRBJ2-2 | TRBV6-5
ASSPLTPPEQF | TRBJ2-1 | TRBV7-8
ASKESTDTQY | TRBJ2-3 | TRBV28
ASSLRLAGASENIQY | TRBJ2-4 | TRBV7-2
ASSLEQGAMNTEAF | TRBJ1-1 | TRBV7-2
ASRSLGVRTETQY | TRBJ2-5 | TRBV7-7
ASRVWGGQTAYNSPLH | TRBJ1-6 | TRBV27